These 14 T cell receptor beta chains came from one sample sequenced in a study of identical twins. TCRdb passed the 5' RACE reads through MiXCR, listing each CDR3 protein once. The sample lists about 460,000 distinct CDR3 sequences; 14% were seen once. A further study also used this sample, focusing on yellow fever vaccine responses in identical twins.

The material sequenced was CD4+ T cells sorted from blood. These receptors all come from a woman between 18 and 30 years old in good health.

This clonotype was seen a handful of times. The chain combines TRBV12-3 or TRBV12-4 with TRBJ2-4; 8 bases are shared with TRBD1. With V trimmed by 9 bases and J by 5 bases, 15 bases remained unmatched. The CDR3 extends over 16 amino acids. The CDR3, as DNA: TGTGCCAGTGCAAACAGGGGGAGGCCAGGGGAAAACATTCAGTACTTC. This sequence encodes CASANRGRPGENIQYF.

This clonotype showed up just a few times. The chain is built from TRBV7-9 and TRBJ2-7; TRBD2 might be the D (6 bases). This CDR3 contains 15 residues. Trimming stripped 5 bases from V and 5 bases from J, with 19 bases between. In germline, CDR1 is SEHNR, CDR2 FQNEAQ (reference sequence). The CDR3 loop reads CASSPLGGSFDEQYF. The CDR3 DNA reads as TGTGCCAGCAGCCCCCTGGGAGGATCGTTCGACGAGCAGTACTTC.

Ten or more counts support this clonotype. This sequence joins TRBV12-3 or TRBV12-4 and TRBJ2-5; 12 bases are shared with TRBD2. V gave up 5 bases and J gave up 5 bases; unmatched junction bases: 3. This CDR3 region has 14 residues. In DNA form, the CDR3 reads TGTGCCAGCAGTAGAACTAGCGGGAGGGAGACCCAGTACTTC. Amino acid sequence: CASSRTSGRETQYF.

V and J are TRBV5-1 and TRBJ2-3, with 7 positions matching TRBD1. Per germline, CDR1 SGHRS and CDR2 YFSETQ. The CDR3 has 14 amino acids. Trimming at V came to 5 bases and at J to 0 bases, leaving 3 bases not matched to a gene. CDR3 protein: CASRQGVSTDTQYF. CDR3 nucleotides: TGCGCCAGCAGGCAGGGGGTCAGCACAGATACGCAGTATTTT.

This clonotype occurred a few times. V gene TRBV7-2 combines with J gene TRBJ2-1; D might be TRBD1 or TRBD2, each matching 5 bases. Germline V gives CDR1 SGHTA, CDR2 FQGNSA. V was clipped by 2 bases and J by 15 bases, with 17 bases between them. This CDR3 has 13 residues. The CDR3 region is CASSLLANGARFF. The DNA of the CDR3 is TGTGCCAGCAGCTTACTCGCGAACGGGGCACGGTTCTTC.

This clonotype has more than one count but fewer than ten. V usage is TRBV7-8 and J usage is TRBJ1-1; TRBD1 matches 8 bases. Trimming removed 2 bases from V and 2 bases from J; junction bases left unmatched: 7. The CDR3 consists of 16 residues. CDR1 is SGHVS and CDR2 is FQNEAQ in the germline V gene. CDR3 nucleotides: TGTGCCAGCAGCTTATACCGACAGGGGTTAAACACTGAAGCTTTCTTT. It codes for CASSLYRQGLNTEAFF.

This clonotype was picked up a small number of times. V and J are TRBV3-1 and TRBJ2-7, with D possibly being TRBD2 (5 bases). V shed 1 base and J shed 1 base, with 8 bases lying between them. CDR3 length: 14 residues. Looked up from germline, CDR1 is LGHDT and CDR2 is YNNKEL (reference sequence). This CDR3 reads CASSQVGESYEQYF. The DNA for the CDR3 is TGTGCCAGCAGCCAAGTTGGGGAGTCCTACGAGCAGTACTTC.

This clonotype was detected only a few times. CDR3 residues: CASSDRARDEKLFF. The DNA for the CDR3 is TGTGCCAGCAGCGACAGGGCCCGTGATGAAAAACTGTTTTTT. The J gene is TRBJ1-4, the V gene TRBV7-9; 7 positions agree with TRBD1. V trimming: 5 bases; J trimming: 6 bases; junction bases outside the gene matches: 6. Germline values: CDR1 SEHNR, CDR2 FQNEAQ (reference sequence). This CDR3 contains 14 residues.

The chain combines TRBV20-1 with TRBJ2-7; 7 bases are shared with TRBD2. V shed 6 bases and J 3 bases; nucleotides not matched to a gene: 8. Germline V gene sequence: CDR1 DFQATT, CDR2 SNEGSKA (reference sequence). The CDR3 consists of 13 residues. The CDR3 region is CSALGGGFYEQYF. As DNA, the CDR3 is TGCAGTGCCCTTGGGGGAGGGTTCTACGAGCAGTACTTC.

This clonotype was detected ten times or more. The chain couples TRBV18 to TRBJ2-1; D remains ambiguous. Germline-derived CDR1 and CDR2 are KGHSH and LQKENI. The CDR3 covers 16 residues. The V end was cut by 2 bases, the J end by 3 bases, with 14 bases between. In DNA form, the CDR3 reads TGTGCCAGCTCACCAGGCACCTTACTAAGCTACAATGAGCAGTTCTTC. As protein: CASSPGTLLSYNEQFF.

V and J are TRBV20-1 and TRBJ2-1; D gene uncertain. Per the germline V gene, CDR1 is DFQATT and CDR2 is SNEGSKA (reference sequence). The CDR3 sequence is 12 residues long. V lost 5 bases and J 3 bases, leaving 8 bases between the germline ends. CDR3 in DNA: TGCAGTGCTCCGCCCAACTACAATGAGCAGTTCTTC. Translated, it gives CSAPPNYNEQFF.

This clonotype came up a few times. This sequence joins TRBV7-3 and TRBJ2-2; TRBD2 might be the D (5 bases). Trimming removed 1 base from V and 7 bases from J, with 16 bases in between. The CDR3 is 16 amino acids. CDR1 and CDR2 from the germline V gene are SGHTA and FQGTGA. The CDR3 sequence: CASSLSPVADYGELFF. In nucleotides, the CDR3 is TGTGCCAGCAGCTTAAGCCCGGTTGCAGACTACGGGGAGCTGTTTTTT.

V usage is TRBV12-3 or TRBV12-4 and J usage is TRBJ2-7; 12 bases align to TRBD2. V trimming: 2 bases; J trimming: 5 bases; junction bases outside the gene matches: 4. The CDR3 is 15 residues long. Here the CDR3 DNA reads TGTGCCAGCAGTTTACGACTAGCGGGAGCTAACGAGCAGTACTTC. Translating it yields CASSLRLAGANEQYF.

The chain recombines TRBV7-2 with TRBJ2-7; tentatively, D is TRBD1 (6 bases). Trimming stripped 5 bases from V and 0 bases from J, with 14 bases between. Germline CDR1 reads SGHTA; CDR2 reads FQGNSA. The length of the CDR3 is 15 residues. The DNA for the CDR3 is TGTGCCAGCAGCCCCAGACAGGTCAGCTCCTACGAGCAGTACTTC. This sequence encodes CASSPRQVSSYEQYF. The full variable domain, with the rest looked up from reference TRBV7-2 and TRBJ2-7, is GAGVSQSPSNKVTEKGKDVELRCDPISGHTALYWYRQSLGQGLEFLIYFQGNSAPDKSGLPSDRFSAERTGGSVSTLTIQRTQQEDSAVYLCASSPRQVSSYEQYFGPGTRLTVT.